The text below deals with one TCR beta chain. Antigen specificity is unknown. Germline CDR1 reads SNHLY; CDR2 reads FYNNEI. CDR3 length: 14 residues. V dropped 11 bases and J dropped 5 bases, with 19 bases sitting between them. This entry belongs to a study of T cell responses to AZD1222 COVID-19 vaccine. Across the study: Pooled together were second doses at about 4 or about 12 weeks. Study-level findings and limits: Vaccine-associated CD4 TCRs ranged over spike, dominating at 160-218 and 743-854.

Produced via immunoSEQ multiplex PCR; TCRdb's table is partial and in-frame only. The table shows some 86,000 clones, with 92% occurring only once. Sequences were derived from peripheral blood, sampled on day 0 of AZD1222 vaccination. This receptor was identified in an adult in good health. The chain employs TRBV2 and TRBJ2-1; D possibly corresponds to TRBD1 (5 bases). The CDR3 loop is CADGLGALDNEQFF. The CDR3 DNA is TGTGCCGATGGTTTAGGGGCTCTGGACAATGAGCAGTTCTTC.